This T cell receptor beta chain is drawn from a study of glioma-infiltrating T cells after dendritic cell vaccination. Patients had residual fresh-frozen tumor tissue and more than two years of survival data. Isocitrate dehydrogenase mutation was absent in all glioblastoma patients. Blood PBMC samples: pre-vaccination, two weeks post third vaccination, and at tumor progression. The PCR used 60 V beta and 13 J beta primers. Assay: immunoSEQ multiplex PCR; the TCRdb copy retains only in-frame clones and omits some. The data hold some 73,000 clones, with roughly 87% observed a single time. Germline V gene data show CDR1 as SGHDT and CDR2 as YYEEEE. This CDR3 has 16 residues. Trimming removed 1 base at V and 1 base at J, with 15 bases between.

This rearrangement joins TRBV5-6 to TRBJ2-7; D may be TRBD2 (6 bases). This specimen consisted of blood, obtained before dendritic cell vaccination. The receptor's source is a human donor with glioblastoma. CDR3 nucleotides: TGTGCCAGCAGCTTGATAGGGGCGGAGGGGTCCTACGAGCAGTACGTC. Translation gives CASSLIGAEGSYEQYV.